The 29 T cell receptor beta chains listed next were all sequenced from one sample in a study of OX40 agonist ivuxolimab in advanced cancers. Method: immunoSEQ multiplex PCR; TCRdb's copy keeps in-frame clones and lacks some. The data hold 65,000 to 85,000 clones, with 65% to 90% observed a single time. The sample in question was CD4+ or CD8+ T cells sorted from blood, obtained in a trial of the OX40 agonist ivuxolimab. The receptors come from an adult with an advanced solid tumor such as melanoma, head and neck, liver or kidney cancer.

This sequence joins TRBV5-6 and TRBJ2-7; the D is unclear. The V gene lost 0 bases and the J gene lost 3 bases, with 16 bases spanning the gap. CDR3 length: 16 residues. Germline V gene sequence: CDR1 SGHDT, CDR2 YYEEEE. CDR3 loop: CASSLASGRLNYEQYF. The CDR3 region has the DNA TGTGCCAGCAGCTTGGCCTCCGGCAGACTCAACTACGAGCAGTACTTC. Looking up the rest from reference TRBV5-6 and TRBJ2-7 gives the full variable domain: DAGVTQSPTHLIKTRGQQVTLRCSPKSGHDTVSWYQQALGQGPQFIFQYYEEEERQRGNFPDRFSGHQFPNYSSELNVNALLLGDSALYLCASSLASGRLNYEQYFGPGTRLTVT.

The chain uses TRBV29-1 and TRBJ1-1, with D possibly being TRBD1 (6 bases). This CDR3 has 12 amino acids. The V end lost 5 bases, the J end lost 5 bases, and 12 bases lay between the germline ends. Germline CDR1 and CDR2: SQVTM and ANQGSEA. CDR3 coding DNA: TGCAGCGTTTTCAGGGGTGGAACTGAAGCTTTCTTT. It specifies CSVFRGGTEAFF. The entire variable domain, with the rest obtained from reference TRBV29-1 and TRBJ1-1, is as follows: SAVISQKPSRDICQRGTSLTIQCQVDSQVTMMFWYRQQPGQSLTLIATANQGSEATYESGFVIDKFPISRPNLTFSTLTVSNMSPEDSSIYLCSVFRGGTEAFFGQGTRLTVV.

This clone appeared a few times. The V and J genes are TRBV6-5 and TRBJ2-2, with a possible D match to TRBD2 (7 bases). Trimming left V 4 bases short and J 8 bases short, with 20 bases between. Germline V lookup: CDR1 MNHEY, CDR2 SVGAGI. The CDR3 is made up of 16 amino acids. In nucleotides, the CDR3 is TGTGCCAGCAGTTCTCATACCTACGGGGGGCCGGGGGAGCTGTTTTTT. Residues: CASSSHTYGGPGELFF.

This chain joins TRBV5-1 and TRBJ2-3, with 11 bases that match TRBD1. The germline CDR1 and CDR2 sequences are SGHRS and YFSETQ. Germline trimming cut 9 bases from V and 4 bases from J; bases unmatched to any gene: 13. There are 16 residues in the CDR3. CDR3 sequence (DNA): TGCGCCATCATGCTCCGGGACAGGGGGAGTGCAGATACGCAGTATTTT. It is translated as CAIMLRDRGSADTQYF.

This chain links TRBV29-1 with TRBJ2-6; TRBD1 matches at 9 bases. Per germline, CDR1 SQVTM and CDR2 ANQGSEA. The junction had 6 bases not matched to a gene; V was cut back by 6 bases and J by 0 bases. The CDR3 contains 16 residues. The CDR3 DNA reads as TGCAGCGTAGCGGGACAGGGAGACTCTGGGGCCAACGTCCTGACTTTC. This encodes CSVAGQGDSGANVLTF.

The rearrangement links TRBV6-6 to TRBJ1-4; TRBD1 matches at 7 bases. Germline V gene data show CDR1 as MNHNY and CDR2 as SVGAGI (reference sequence). This CDR3 spans 15 amino acids. After removal of 7 bases from V and 10 bases from J, the junction contained 15 bases not matched to a gene. As DNA, the CDR3 is TGTGCCAGCACCCAAGGGGACAGTGGTTTTGGAAAACTGTTTTTT. The encoded protein is CASTQGDSGFGKLFF.

V is TRBV2 and J is TRBJ2-5; D possibly corresponds to TRBD2 (5 bases). Germline CDR1 is SNHLY and CDR2 is FYNNEI. There are 15 residues in the CDR3. CDR3 in DNA: TGTGCGACCGAGTGGAAGGAGATGTTTAAGGGAGAGCAGTACTTC. This codes for CATEWKEMFKGEQYF.

This clone occurred a few times. This sequence joins TRBV6-1 and TRBJ1-2; TRBD1 matches 7 bases. Germline CDR1 and CDR2: MNHNS and SASEGT. The CDR3 spans 15 residues. V lost 3 bases, J lost 4 bases, and 8 bases stayed unmatched. CDR3 in amino acids: CASSETGSGIYGYTF. CDR3 nucleotides: TGTGCCAGCAGTGAGACAGGGAGTGGTATCTATGGCTACACCTTC.

The chain is built from TRBV5-5 and TRBJ1-5; D is unclear. V gave up 0 bases and J gave up 2 bases, with 9 bases separating them. The CDR3 has 15 amino acids. Germline V gives CDR1 SGHKS, CDR2 YYEKEE (reference sequence). The CDR3, as DNA: TGTGCCAGCAGCTTGGACGCAATCGGCAATCAGCCCCAGCATTTT. It codes for CASSLDAIGNQPQHF.

This clone was recorded once. Within the sample, other DNA sequences also encode this same CDR3. This chain uses TRBV6-5 with TRBJ1-2, with 8 bases lining up with TRBD1. Germline CDR1 and CDR2: MNHEY and SVGAGI. The CDR3 is made up of 14 amino acids. V dropped 5 bases and J dropped 4; count of bases not matched to a gene: 6. The CDR3 sequence is CASSPGTGGYGYTF. CDR3 DNA: TGTGCCAGCAGTCCCGGGACAGGAGGCTATGGCTACACCTTC.

This chain joins TRBV6-6 and TRBJ1-2, with D uncertain. Germline V lookup: CDR1 MNHNY, CDR2 SVGAGI (reference sequence). This CDR3 is 13 amino acids long. V shed 2 bases and J shed 7 bases, with 11 bases lying between them. CDR3 sequence (DNA): TGTGCCAGCAGTTACCTCCCTAGCGGTGGCTACACCTTC. Protein: CASSYLPSGGYTF.

In DNA, the CDR3 is TGTGCCAGCATCGAAGGGGGAAGGGTTGGCTACACCTTC. It is translated as CASIEGGRVGYTF. The chain has TRBV13 and TRBJ1-2; TRBD1 might be the D (6 bases). Between the trimmed V and J ends, which lost 7 bases and 7 bases, there was a span of 16 bases. The CDR3 has 13 amino acids. The germline V gene has CDR1 PRHDT and CDR2 FYEKMQ (reference sequence).

This chain connects TRBV18 to TRBJ2-1, with 11 bases that match TRBD2. This CDR3 has 16 amino acids. V shed 3 bases and J 2 bases; nucleotides not matched to a gene: 3. Per the germline V gene, CDR1 is KGHSH and CDR2 is LQKENI. CDR3 in amino acids: CASSPALAGAYNEQFF. The CDR3 DNA sequence: TGTGCCAGCTCACCTGCACTAGCGGGAGCCTACAATGAGCAGTTCTTC. Drawing the rest from reference TRBV18 and TRBJ2-1, the complete variable domain is NAGVMQNPRHLVRRRGQEARLRCSPMKGHSHVYWYRQLPEEGLKFMVYLQKENIIDESGMPKERFSAEFPKEGPSILRIQQVVRGDSAAYFCASSPALAGAYNEQFFGPGTRLTVL.

This clone showed up just once. The rearrangement joins TRBV7-3 to TRBJ1-1, with D uncertain. CDR3 length equals 13 residues. The germline V and J ends were trimmed by 5 bases and 0 bases, with 7 bases remaining between them. Germline CDR1 is SGHTA and CDR2 is FQGTGA. The CDR3 sequence is CASSRHMNTEAFF. The DNA of the CDR3 is TGTGCCAGCAGCCGACATATGAACACTGAAGCTTTCTTT.

CDR3 sequence: CASSRDPAYNEQFF. The CDR3 DNA is TGCGCCAGCAGCCGCGACCCTGCCTACAATGAGCAGTTCTTC. This chain connects TRBV4-1 to TRBJ2-1, with D uncertain. V gave up 4 bases and J gave up 2 bases, with 9 bases separating them. The CDR3 totals 14 residues. In germline, CDR1 is MGHRA, CDR2 YSYEKL.

The count of this clone is one. V usage is TRBV25-1 and J usage is TRBJ2-7; D uncertain. CDR1 MGHDK and CDR2 SYGVNS come from the germline V gene. CDR3 length equals 14 residues. V lost 0 bases, J lost 2 bases, and 8 bases lay in between. The CDR3 is CASSEYSTPYEQYF. DNA for the CDR3: TGTGCCAGCAGTGAATACAGCACCCCCTACGAGCAGTACTTC.

The chain carries TRBV9 and TRBJ2-5; D is ambiguous. The CDR3 is 14 amino acids. Trimming took off 0 bases at V and 2 bases at J, with 8 bases between the two ends. Germline lookup yields CDR1 SGDLS and CDR2 YYNGEE. CDR3 sequence reads: CASSVAVGQETQYF. The CDR3 region has the DNA TGTGCCAGCAGCGTAGCGGTAGGGCAAGAGACCCAGTACTTC.

The V gene is TRBV29-1, the J gene TRBJ2-5; TRBD1 or TRBD2 may be the D gene (5 bases each). The V gene lost 7 bases and the J gene lost 1 base, with 13 bases spanning the gap. CDR1 is SQVTM, CDR2 ANQGSEA, per germline. The CDR3 sequence is 13 residues long. The CDR3 protein is CSAEGRTQETQYF. In DNA, the CDR3 is TGCAGCGCCGAGGGACGGACCCAAGAGACCCAGTACTTC.

This chain joins TRBV19 and TRBJ2-3, with 9 bases aligning to TRBD1. Trimming at V came to 5 bases and at J to 1 base, leaving 4 bases not matched to a gene. Germline-derived CDR1 and CDR2 are LNHDA and SQIVND (reference sequence). CDR3 length equals 15 residues. The DNA of the CDR3 is TGTGCCAGTAGTCCTCGGACAGGGGGCACAGATACGCAGTATTTT. Translating it yields CASSPRTGGTDTQYF.

The chain couples TRBV11-1 to TRBJ2-5, with D uncertain. The length of the CDR3 is 13 residues. Trimming took off 1 base at V and 4 bases at J, with 7 bases between the two ends. Germline V gives CDR1 SGHAT, CDR2 FQDESV (reference sequence). The CDR3 DNA follows: TGTGCCAGCAGCTTAGGCTTTCGAGAGACCCAGTACTTC. It specifies CASSLGFRETQYF.

The chain uses TRBV5-1 and TRBJ2-7; 9 bases are a match to TRBD1. V dropped 2 bases and J dropped 6; count of bases not matched to a gene: 12. The CDR3 consists of 16 residues. Germline V gives CDR1 SGHRS, CDR2 YFSETQ. The CDR3 DNA is TGCGCCAGCAGCTTTGAAACCCCGGGACAGGGTAGCGAGCAGTACTTC. Translated: CASSFETPGQGSEQYF.

The table lists this clone with a few counts. This chain uses TRBV15 with TRBJ1-5; D unclear. Germline CDR1 LNHNV, CDR2 YYDKDF (reference sequence). Trimming took 4 bases from V and 1 from J, leaving 14 bases between them. The CDR3 is 16 residues long. CDR3 sequence: CATSTALSLSNQPQHF. CDR3 coding DNA: TGTGCCACCAGCACAGCCCTAAGCCTGAGCAATCAGCCCCAGCATTTT.

A few counts support this clone. The CDR3 nucleotides read TGTGCCAGCATCAGATCAGGGACCCATTCACCCCTCCACTTT. Translation gives CASIRSGTHSPLHF. The genes are TRBV6-8 and TRBJ1-6, with D perhaps matching TRBD1 (5 bases). Per the germline V gene, CDR1 is MNHGY and CDR2 is SAAAGT. The CDR3 is 14 amino acids. V was cut by 7 bases and J by 8 bases, with 15 bases left in between.

The CDR3 is CSALAVPEAFF. CDR3 DNA: TGCAGTGCTCTGGCAGTTCCTGAAGCTTTCTTT. The chain has TRBV20-1 and TRBJ1-1; D is unresolved. The V gene's germline CDR1 is DFQATT and CDR2 SNEGSKA (reference sequence). This CDR3 spans 11 amino acids. Deletions cut 5 bases from V and 6 bases from J, with 10 bases between.

This chain connects TRBV10-3 to TRBJ2-3, with D unresolved. Trimming left V 2 bases short and J 2 bases short, with 8 bases between. There are 14 residues in the CDR3. Germline CDR1 is ENHRY and CDR2 is SYGVKD. The CDR3 region is CAISEVLYTDTQYF. The CDR3, as DNA: TGTGCCATCAGTGAGGTCTTATACACAGATACGCAGTATTTT.

The chain recombines TRBV5-4 with TRBJ1-2; D is uncertain. Trimming stripped 3 bases from V and 2 bases from J, with 17 bases between. CDR3 size: 16 residues. The germline gives CDR1 SGHNT, CDR2 YYREEE (reference sequence). The CDR3 DNA is TGTGCCAGCAGCTCCTCCGATTCAAGACTAAACTATGGCTACACCTTC. Its translation is CASSSSDSRLNYGYTF.

V is TRBV5-1 and J is TRBJ2-2, with D uncertain. Germline V gene sequence: CDR1 SGHRS, CDR2 YFSETQ. The CDR3 loop spans 15 amino acids. V gave up 0 bases and J gave up 0 bases, with 6 bases separating them. CDR3 sequence reads: CASSLGTPNTGELFF. In DNA, the CDR3 is TGCGCCAGCAGCTTGGGAACCCCGAACACCGGGGAGCTGTTTTTT.

This clone was picked up one time. The V gene is TRBV19, the J gene TRBJ1-5; tentatively, D is TRBD1 (5 bases). V gave up 6 bases and J gave up 2 bases, with 8 bases separating them. The germline V gene encodes CDR1 LNHDA and CDR2 SQIVND (reference sequence). The CDR3 covers 13 residues. CDR3 amino acids: CASRSRGNQPQHF. The CDR3 bases are TGTGCCAGTAGATCCAGGGGCAATCAGCCCCAGCATTTT.

The chain couples TRBV11-2 to TRBJ2-1; D might be TRBD1 (6 bases). Trimming removed 3 bases from V and 2 bases from J, with 11 bases in between. Per germline, CDR1 SGHAT and CDR2 FQNNGV. This CDR3 is 15 amino acids long. Here the CDR3 DNA reads TGTGCCAGCAGCTTCGGACAGAGAACCTACAATGAGCAGTTCTTC. It is translated as CASSFGQRTYNEQFF.